Below, 31 T cell receptor beta chains from the same sample are listed, as sequenced in a study of blood T cell repertoires in COVID-19. Profiled with immunoSEQ multiplex PCR; TCRdb holds only in-frame clones, not every one. Of about 140,000 clones in the sample, about 86% were seen once. The sequenced sample consisted of peripheral blood. All receptors come from a woman aged 60-70 years with acute or convalescent COVID-19.

The rearrangement uses TRBV27 and TRBJ2-7, with 8 bases identical to TRBD1. This CDR3 is built from 19 residues. The ends lost 7 bases at V and 0 bases at J; junction bases unmatched: 20. Germline V CDR1 and CDR2: MNHEY, SMNVEV (reference sequence). The DNA of the CDR3 is TGTGCCAGCATCAAACACCGGGACAGGCCTCCCAGGCCCTCCTACGAGCAGTACTTC. Translating gives CASIKHRDRPPRPSYEQYF.

This clone showed up just once. The chain is built from TRBV6-5 and TRBJ1-1; maybe TRBD1 (5 bases). The germline V and J ends were trimmed by 6 bases and 0 bases, with 11 bases remaining between them. Germline values: CDR1 MNHEY, CDR2 SVGAGI. CDR3 length: 14 residues. Written as DNA, the CDR3 is TGTGCCAGCAGCAGCCGGGACTTGAACACTGAAGCTTTCTTT. Translated, it gives CASSSRDLNTEAFF.

V usage is TRBV7-6 and J usage is TRBJ2-2; TRBD1 matches 7 bases. Per germline, CDR1 SGHVS and CDR2 FNYEAQ. The CDR3 sequence is 16 residues long. V dropped 2 bases and J dropped 2; count of bases not matched to a gene: 5. The CDR3 nucleotides are TGTGCCAGCAGCTTAAGAGGGGGCGGAAACACCGGGGAGCTGTTTTTT. Amino acids: CASSLRGGGNTGELFF.

V and J are TRBV28 and TRBJ2-5; 7 nucleotides align to TRBD1. Germline V lookup: CDR1 MDHEN, CDR2 SYDVKM. Germline trimming cut 8 bases from V and 5 bases from J; bases unmatched to any gene: 5. The CDR3 runs to 12 residues. CDR3 sequence reads: CASGTGDETQYF. The CDR3 nucleotides are TGTGCCAGCGGAACAGGGGACGAGACCCAGTACTTC.

The table lists this clone with a few counts. This sequence joins TRBV6-6 and TRBJ2-2, with D unresolved. Trimming took off 5 bases at V and 4 bases at J, with 11 bases between the two ends. The CDR3 consists of 14 residues. Germline CDR1 is MNHNY and CDR2 is SVGAGI (reference sequence). DNA for the CDR3: TGTGCCAGCAGTCCCCTACGTGGCACCGGGGAGCTGTTTTTT. Residues: CASSPLRGTGELFF.

The chain combines TRBV10-3 with TRBJ1-1; TRBD1 might be the D (5 bases). Trimming took off 2 bases at V and 0 bases at J, with 10 bases between the two ends. Germline assignment: CDR1 ENHRY and CDR2 SYGVKD. This CDR3 has 15 amino acids. DNA for the CDR3: TGTGCCATCAGTGAGGACAGAGTCATGAACACTGAAGCTTTCTTT. Translation: CAISEDRVMNTEAFF.

The V gene is TRBV6-2 or TRBV6-3, the J gene TRBJ2-5; D gene unclear. The germline gives CDR1 MNHEY, CDR2 SVGEGT. This CDR3 region has 15 residues. Deletions cut 0 bases from V and 4 bases from J, with 12 bases between. The CDR3 sequence is CASSYSFQRSETQYF. The CDR3 DNA follows: TGTGCCAGCAGTTACTCCTTCCAGCGCTCAGAGACCCAGTACTTC.

The chain combines TRBV5-1 with TRBJ1-1; the D gene is possibly TRBD1 (6 bases). The CDR3 covers 16 residues. Trimming removed 2 bases at V and 3 bases at J, with 17 bases between. The germline CDR1 and CDR2 sequences are SGHRS and YFSETQ. CDR3 in DNA: TGCGCCAGCAGCTTCAGATTTAGGGGGGGAGACACTGAAGCTTTCTTT. Translated: CASSFRFRGGDTEAFF.

V usage is TRBV6-6 and J usage is TRBJ2-3, with 8 bases fitting TRBD2. The V gene's germline CDR1 is MNHNY and CDR2 SVGAGI (reference sequence). Trimming cost V 6 bases and J 2 bases; bases outside gene matches: 7. This CDR3 has 15 residues. The CDR3 reads CASSPGGSFTDTQYF. The CDR3 bases are TGTGCCAGCAGCCCGGGAGGGAGTTTCACAGATACGCAGTATTTT.

The chain links TRBV9 to TRBJ2-3; 7 positions agree with TRBD1. After removal of 0 bases from V and 0 bases from J, the junction contained 4 bases not matched to a gene. Germline loops: CDR1 SGDLS, CDR2 YYNGEE. The CDR3 totals 16 residues. The CDR3 sequence: CASSVAGGHSTDTQYF. The CDR3 coding sequence is TGTGCCAGCAGCGTAGCAGGGGGACACAGCACAGATACGCAGTATTTT.

The V gene is TRBV19, the J gene TRBJ2-3; 10 bases map to TRBD2. V trimming: 3 bases; J trimming: 6 bases; junction bases outside the gene matches: 12. This CDR3 is 17 amino acids long. CDR1 is LNHDA and CDR2 is SQIVND in the germline V gene (reference sequence). CDR3 nucleotide sequence: TGTGCCAGTAGTATCCGCCCCAGCGGGGGGGTGAGGGATACGCAGTATTTT. Translated, it gives CASSIRPSGGVRDTQYF.

The CDR3 sequence is CAIGYRDTDEQFF. The CDR3 bases are TGTGCCATCGGCTACCGGGACACCGATGAGCAGTTCTTC. The rearrangement uses TRBV10-3 and TRBJ2-1; the D gene is possibly TRBD1 (6 bases). Germline V gene sequence: CDR1 ENHRY, CDR2 SYGVKD. The CDR3 is made up of 13 amino acids. The germline V and J ends were trimmed by 8 bases and 8 bases, with 16 bases remaining between them.

This chain connects TRBV28 to TRBJ1-2; TRBD1 agrees at 8 bases. Germline lookup yields CDR1 MDHEN and CDR2 SYDVKM. The CDR3 contains 13 residues. Trimming took 7 bases from V and 7 from J; bases not matched to a gene: 8. CDR3 sequence: CASKKTGVFGYTF. DNA of the CDR3: TGTGCCAGCAAAAAGACAGGGGTATTTGGCTACACCTTC.

This chain links TRBV5-1 with TRBJ1-2; D is possibly TRBD1 (5 bases). CDR1 and CDR2 (germline): SGHRS, YFSETQ. Trimming removed 2 bases from V and 8 bases from J, with 10 bases in between. The CDR3 sequence is 12 residues long. The CDR3 reads CASSLGQGGYTF. The CDR3 coding sequence is TGCGCCAGCAGCTTAGGACAAGGGGGCTACACCTTC.

The genes are TRBV7-2 and TRBJ1-1, with D possibly TRBD1 on 5 matching bases. Germline CDR1 reads SGHTA; CDR2 reads FQGNSA. Trimming stripped 1 base from V and 1 base from J, with 7 bases between. This CDR3 spans 14 amino acids. The CDR3, as DNA: TGTGCCAGCAGCTTAGTCACAGGGAACACTGAAGCTTTCTTT. Protein product: CASSLVTGNTEAFF.

As DNA, the CDR3 is TGTGCCAGCAGCTTGGCTGGGGCCGAGGAGACCCAGTACTTC. It encodes CASSLAGAEETQYF. The chain combines TRBV5-4 with TRBJ2-5, with a weak D call TRBD1 (5 bases). Germline V gene sequence: CDR1 SGHNT, CDR2 YYREEE (reference sequence). The V end lost 0 bases, the J end lost 5 bases, and 11 bases lay between the germline ends. CDR3 length: 14 amino acids.

Only one count was recorded for this clone. The chain combines TRBV5-1 with TRBJ1-5; tentatively, D is TRBD1 (6 bases). The V and J ends lost 0 bases and 7 bases respectively, with 11 bases between them. This CDR3 has 14 residues. Germline assignment: CDR1 SGHRS and CDR2 YFSETQ. The CDR3 DNA follows: TGCGCCAGCAGCTTGGCCGGACAGAACCAGCCCCAGCATTTT. Its translation: CASSLAGQNQPQHF.

This rearrangement joins TRBV5-1 to TRBJ2-3, with TRBD1 identical over 8 bases. J gave up 2 bases and V 4 bases, and 12 bases lay outside the gene matches. The CDR3 totals 17 residues. CDR1 and CDR2 from the germline V gene are SGHRS and YFSETQ. Written as DNA, the CDR3 is TGCGCCAGCAGCCTACGGACAGGGACATCTAACACAGATACGCAGTATTTT. Translating gives CASSLRTGTSNTDTQYF.

This clone occurred once. The chain has TRBV7-3 and TRBJ2-1, with D possibly TRBD2 on 5 matching bases. Trimming pared 2 bases from V and 8 bases from J, leaving 10 bases between. Germline CDR1 and CDR2: SGHTA and FQGTGA. The CDR3 totals 13 residues. Here the CDR3 DNA reads TGTGCCAGCAGCTTACGGGCGAGGGATGAGCAGTTCTTC. This gives the protein CASSLRARDEQFF.

The chain employs TRBV6-5 and TRBJ2-7, with D unclear. V lost 0 bases and J 3 bases, leaving 9 bases between the germline ends. The CDR3 runs 14 residues. From germline, CDR1 is MNHEY and CDR2 SVGAGI. CDR3 DNA: TGTGCCAGCAGTTACTCGTCCGGGTTCTACGAGCAGTACTTC. This translates into CASSYSSGFYEQYF.

Of note for this clone: At one of its ends the junction is not consistent with the germline gene, which may arise from a read error. CDR3 amino acids: CASSQDPSGTIF. The CDR3 bases are TGTGCCAGCAGCCAAGACCCTTCGGGGACAATCTTC. This chain joins TRBV14 and TRBJ2-1, with a tentative D call TRBD1 (6 bases). Germline assignment: CDR1 SGHDN and CDR2 FVKESK. The CDR3 loop spans 12 amino acids.

The rearrangement links TRBV7-9 to TRBJ1-4, with D perhaps TRBD1 (5 bases). CDR1 SEHNR and CDR2 FQNEAQ come from the germline V gene (reference sequence). The ends were cut back, 5 bases at V and 5 bases at J, with 9 bases in the middle. This CDR3 has 13 residues. This chain's CDR3 is CASSLRGNEKLFF. The CDR3 bases are TGTGCCAGCAGCCTGCGGGGGAATGAAAAACTGTTTTTT.

The rearrangement uses TRBV5-1 and TRBJ2-3, with D perhaps matching TRBD1 (5 bases). Trimming cost V 4 bases and J 5 bases, with 20 bases left between them. The CDR3 is 16 residues long. Germline CDR1 SGHRS, CDR2 YFSETQ. The CDR3 bases are TGCGCCAGCAGCAGGGGTCCGGCAGGGAAAAGAGATACGCAGTATTTT. Translation: CASSRGPAGKRDTQYF.

The chain joins TRBV24-1 to TRBJ2-7, with D tentatively TRBD2 (6 bases). The CDR3 sequence is 15 residues long. The V end lost 5 bases, the J end lost 3 bases, and 16 bases lay between the germline ends. Looked up from germline, CDR1 is KGHDR and CDR2 is SFDVKD. In nucleotides, the CDR3 is TGTGCCACCAGTGCGGGACTGGAGACGAGCTACGAGCAGTACTTC. Protein product: CATSAGLETSYEQYF.

This chain uses TRBV15 with TRBJ2-3, with 8 positions matching TRBD1. This CDR3 spans 16 amino acids. Germline CDR1 and CDR2: LNHNV and YYDKDF (reference sequence). The V segment lost 1 base and the J segment 0 bases; nucleotides outside the gene matches: 3. Here the CDR3 reads CATSRGPGGSTDTQYF. The CDR3 DNA sequence: TGTGCCACCAGCAGAGGTCCAGGGGGCAGCACAGATACGCAGTATTTT.

The chain links TRBV28 to TRBJ2-7; 7 bases line up with TRBD1. From germline, CDR1 is MDHEN and CDR2 SYDVKM. After removal of 7 bases from V and 3 bases from J, the junction contained 9 bases not matched to a gene. This CDR3 has 14 residues. For the CDR3, the DNA is TGTGCCAGCACTCCGAGGGACAGCTACTACGAGCAGTACTTC. This gives the protein CASTPRDSYYEQYF.

V gene TRBV21-1 combines with J gene TRBJ1-3; the DNA was not compared with TRBD1, the D call given in the table. TRBV21-1 is deemed a pseudogene. CDR3 length equals 16 residues. The CDR3 reads CASSKQGTWTGNTIYF. CDR3 coding DNA: TGTGCCAGCAGCAAACAAGGGACATGGACTGGAAACACCATATATTTT.

In DNA, the CDR3 is TGTGCCAGTAGACAGGGCCAAGCTTTCTTT. It encodes CASRQGQAFF. The chain recombines TRBV19 with TRBJ1-1; D might be TRBD1 (6 bases). CDR3 length: 10 amino acids. Germline V gives CDR1 LNHDA, CDR2 SQIVND (reference sequence). The V end lost 6 bases, the J end lost 9 bases, and 8 bases lay between the germline ends.

V and J are TRBV6-5 and TRBJ2-5, with 13 bases aligning to TRBD2. The CDR3 consists of 15 residues. Per germline, CDR1 MNHEY and CDR2 SVGAGI. Trimming took 5 bases from V and 5 from J; bases not matched to a gene: 5. CDR3 in amino acids: CASSTSGGAMETQYF. In DNA form, the CDR3 reads TGTGCCAGCAGTACTAGCGGGGGGGCGATGGAGACCCAGTACTTC.

This chain uses TRBV18 with TRBJ1-2; the D is unclear. Trimming cost V 6 bases and J 4 bases, with 15 bases left between them. Germline assignment: CDR1 KGHSH and CDR2 LQKENI. The CDR3 length is 14 residues. CDR3 coding DNA: TGTGCCAGCTCCCCTGAGAACCTAGGCTATGGCTACACCTTC. It yields the protein CASSPENLGYGYTF.

The chain couples TRBV3-1 (or the pseudogene TRBV3-2) to TRBJ1-2, with D possibly TRBD1 on 6 matching bases. Looked up from germline, CDR1 is LGHDT and CDR2 is YNNKEL (reference sequence). The CDR3 covers 18 residues. V was trimmed by 0 bases and J by 1 base, leaving 18 bases between them. The CDR3, as DNA: TGTGCCAGCAGCCAAGATTTTAAGGACAGAAAAATTAACTATGGCTACACCTTC. Amino acids: CASSQDFKDRKINYGYTF.